Reported below is one T cell receptor (beta chain). The germline V and J ends were trimmed by 4 bases and 1 base, with 12 bases remaining between them. The CDR3 runs 14 residues. The V gene's germline CDR1 is GTSNPN and CDR2 SVGIG (reference sequence). In the original workflow: Reference gene primer amplification yielded estimated nucleated cell counts. Method: immunoSEQ multiplex PCR; TCRdb's copy keeps in-frame clones and lacks some. V, J and clone size were drawn from that table, and D and trimming were deduced from the DNA. This sample yields fewer than 140,000 clones, of which approximately 80% are seen a single time; 13% to 15% belongs to the top ten. The data originate from a study of blood T cell repertoires in COVID-19. Looking at the study overall: Acute-phase and convalescent COVID-19 samples originated in the United States, Italy and Spain. In each case, the material was cDNA or gDNA derived from T cells, B-cell-depleted T cells, or PBMCs.

Sequenced: peripheral blood. This chain uses TRBV30 with TRBJ2-3, with D maybe TRBD2 (6 bases). This clonotype was sampled from a woman aged 55-70 years with acute or convalescent COVID-19. The CDR3: CAWTPGGGTDTQYF. Written as DNA, the CDR3 is TGTGCCTGGACCCCCGGGGGAGGCACAGATACGCAGTATTTT.